This entry features one T cell receptor beta chain sequence. What it recognizes is unknown. Method: immunoSEQ multiplex PCR; TCRdb's copy keeps in-frame clones and lacks some. The sample has around 2.1 million clones, about 93% seen once; the top ten hold about 1.8%. The CDR3 sequence is 15 residues long. With V trimmed by 6 bases and J by 6 bases, 8 bases remained unmatched. Germline CDR1 LNHDA, CDR2 SQIVND (reference sequence). CD8 cells classed as naive were CD45RO-negative and positively selected for CCR7, excluding terminally differentiated effector memory CD45RA+ cells. Adults of Caucasian background living in Nashville, Tennessee made up all donors. These data belong to a study of shared clonotypes between healthy human individuals. Findings and limits, study-wide: Relative to their counterparts shared across all four donors, non-shared clonotypes exhibited diminished generation probabilities.

This clonotype originated in a man between 18 and 29 years old in good health. Some clones in this sample may be carry-over from other donors' samples. V gene TRBV19 combines with J gene TRBJ1-5; 10 bases align to TRBD1. The sequenced material came from naive CD8+ T cells from PBMCs. The CDR3 nucleotides read TGTGCCAGTAGGCCTCCGGGACAGGGGACTCAGCCCCAGCATTTT. Its protein product is CASRPPGQGTQPQHF.